This entry lists 20 T cell receptor beta chains sequenced from one sample in a study of chemoradiotherapy in HPV16-positive cancers. TCRdb's table, derived via immunoSEQ multiplex PCR, lists solely in-frame clones and lacks some. The sample has 15,000 to 20,000 clones; approximately 90% are singletons. Sequences were derived from blood, sampled from a patient who underwent chemoradiotherapy. The source is a human donor with HPV-associated anogenital cancer.

V usage is TRBV11-3 and J usage is TRBJ2-2; TRBD2 matches at 10 bases. V was clipped by 5 bases and J by 0 bases; unmatched bases: 3. This CDR3 spans 16 amino acids. Germline lookup yields CDR1 SGHNT and CDR2 YENEEA. CDR3 sequence: CASSPGTSANTGELFF. In DNA form, the CDR3 reads TGTGCCAGCAGCCCCGGGACTAGCGCGAACACCGGGGAGCTGTTTTTT.

CDR3 protein: CASSQLVRGAGGYTF. CDR3 in DNA: TGTGCCAGCAGCCAGCTGGTTCGAGGGGCGGGTGGCTACACCTTC. The chain employs TRBV7-8 and TRBJ1-2; possibly TRBD1 for D (5 bases). Germline V gives CDR1 SGHVS, CDR2 FQNEAQ. Trimming pared 5 bases from V and 7 bases from J, leaving 20 bases between. This CDR3 is 15 amino acids long.

Notes on this clone: It is likely a read error: a sequence one base away is far more abundant. The V call is TRBV5-1, the J call TRBJ1-2, with D perhaps matching TRBD1 (5 bases). CDR1 is SGHRS, CDR2 YFSETQ, per germline. V gave up 0 bases and J gave up 11 bases, with 17 bases separating them. There are 14 residues in the CDR3. This chain's CDR3 is CASSLDGDGRGYTF. In DNA, the CDR3 is TGCGCCAGCAGCTTGGACGGGGACGGCCGGGGGTACACCTTC.

The V gene is TRBV6-5, the J gene TRBJ2-1; D possibly corresponds to TRBD1 (6 bases). The V end lost 6 bases, the J end lost 6 bases, and 6 bases lay between the germline ends. CDR1 MNHEY and CDR2 SVGAGI come from the germline V gene. The CDR3 length is 11 residues. The CDR3 region has the DNA TGTGCCAGCAGCAGGGGCAATGAGCAGTTCTTC. It yields the protein CASSRGNEQFF.

This chain connects TRBV30 to TRBJ2-5; 8 positions match TRBD1. The CDR3 covers 15 residues. V shed 3 bases, J shed 5 bases, and the junction held 11 bases outside the gene matches. Germline V gene data show CDR1 as GTSNPN and CDR2 as SVGIG (reference sequence). CDR3 nucleotide sequence: TGTGCCTGGAGAGGAGGGACAGGTGATGGGGAGACCCAGTACTTC. Translation gives CAWRGGTGDGETQYF. The full variable domain, with the rest looked up from reference TRBV30 and TRBJ2-5, is SQTIHQWPATLVQPVGSPLSLECTVEGTSNPNLYWYRQAAGRGLQLLFYSVGIGQISSEVPQNLSASRPQDRQFILSSKKLLLSDSGFYLCAWRGGTGDGETQYFGPGTRLLVL.

The chain carries TRBV7-9 and TRBJ2-3; D is uncertain. V lost 4 bases and J 4 bases, leaving 15 bases between the germline ends. There are 15 residues in the CDR3. Germline V CDR1 and CDR2: SEHNR, FQNEAQ (reference sequence). CDR3 DNA sequence: TGTGCCAGCAGCTCCTCACCAGCCCCCGCAGATACGCAGTATTTT. Residues: CASSSSPAPADTQYF.

The V gene is TRBV7-2, the J gene TRBJ2-3; D gene ambiguous. In germline, CDR1 is SGHTA, CDR2 FQGNSA. This CDR3 contains 14 residues. The V end was cut by 2 bases, the J end by 4 bases, with 10 bases between. The CDR3 sequence is CASSLKGAADTQYF. CDR3 sequence (DNA): TGTGCCAGCAGCTTAAAGGGTGCGGCAGATACGCAGTATTTT.

V usage is TRBV6-5 and J usage is TRBJ1-1; D is perhaps TRBD1 (6 bases). The CDR3 runs to 16 residues. CDR1 and CDR2 from the germline V gene are MNHEY and SVGAGI. V was clipped by 2 bases and J by 2 bases, with 15 bases between them. The CDR3 loop reads CASSYGVGTSNTEAFF. Written as DNA, the CDR3 is TGTGCCAGCAGTTACGGCGTAGGGACAAGTAACACTGAAGCTTTCTTT.

The V call is TRBV19, the J call TRBJ1-5, with 8 nucleotides matching TRBD1. The V segment lost 5 bases and the J segment 1 base; nucleotides outside the gene matches: 4. The CDR3 has 15 residues. CDR1 and CDR2 (germline): LNHDA, SQIVND (reference sequence). CDR3 sequence reads: CASSPRDRSNQPQHF. CDR3 in DNA: TGTGCCAGTAGTCCTCGGGACAGGAGCAATCAGCCCCAGCATTTT.

The chain uses TRBV29-1 and TRBJ2-3, with 7 bases that match TRBD2. This CDR3 has 14 residues. V was clipped by 5 bases and J by 0 bases; unmatched bases: 5. Germline V gives CDR1 SQVTM, CDR2 ANQGSEA. CDR3 sequence: CSVPRAGSTDTQYF. The CDR3 DNA reads as TGCAGCGTTCCTAGAGCGGGGAGCACAGATACGCAGTATTTT.

The chain carries TRBV30 and TRBJ1-3; no definite D call. The germline V gene encodes CDR1 GTSNPN and CDR2 SVGIG (reference sequence). The CDR3 is 16 amino acids. Trimming pared 2 bases from V and 0 bases from J, leaving 14 bases between. This CDR3 is CAWSLPQDSSGNTIYF. The DNA for the CDR3 is TGTGCCTGGAGTCTCCCCCAAGATAGCTCTGGAAACACCATATATTTT.

The rearrangement uses TRBV5-1 and TRBJ2-3; D is tentatively TRBD1 or TRBD2 (5 bases each). Germline V lookup: CDR1 SGHRS, CDR2 YFSETQ. The CDR3 consists of 14 residues. Trimming stripped 0 bases from V and 4 bases from J, with 9 bases between. Here the CDR3 DNA reads TGCGCCAGCAGCTTGGTGGGGGACCCAGATACGCAGTATTTT. Translation gives CASSLVGDPDTQYF.

This clone was seen a single time. This sequence joins TRBV4-3 and TRBJ2-3; 9 nucleotides line up with TRBD2. The V gene end was trimmed by 0 bases and the J gene end by 1 base; junction bases not matched to a gene: 5. The CDR3 has 17 residues. CDR1 and CDR2 (germline): LGHNA, YSLEER. CDR3 region: CASSQDPIAGGTDTQYF. CDR3 in DNA: TGCGCCAGCAGCCAAGATCCCATAGCGGGGGGCACAGATACGCAGTATTTT.

V usage is TRBV30 and J usage is TRBJ1-4, with 7 bases matching TRBD1. Germline V lookup: CDR1 GTSNPN, CDR2 SVGIG (reference sequence). The ends lost 4 bases at V and 7 bases at J; junction bases unmatched: 9. CDR3 length: 14 amino acids. Here the CDR3 reads CAWNTGVQGEKLFF. Written as DNA, the CDR3 is TGTGCCTGGAATACAGGGGTACAGGGTGAAAAACTGTTTTTT.

The chain links TRBV4-2 to TRBJ1-2; D may be TRBD1 (5 bases). The CDR3 extends over 15 amino acids. The V end lost 0 bases, the J end lost 7 bases, and 15 bases lay between the germline ends. Germline loops: CDR1 LGHNA, CDR2 YNFKEQ. The CDR3 region is CASSQDNLGTGGYTF. The CDR3 DNA is TGTGCCAGCAGCCAAGATAATTTAGGGACGGGTGGCTACACCTTC.

The chain employs TRBV5-1 and TRBJ1-2; unclear D gene. Trimming cost V 1 base and J 6 bases, with 16 bases left between them. The V gene's germline CDR1 is SGHRS and CDR2 YFSETQ. The CDR3 length is 15 residues. The CDR3 here is CASSLTDPLVDGYTF. The DNA for the CDR3 is TGCGCCAGCAGCTTGACGGATCCCTTAGTGGATGGCTACACCTTC.

The gene calls are TRBV19 and TRBJ2-3, with 8 bases lining up with TRBD2. Losses at the gene ends were 4 bases for V and 3 bases for J; bases not matched to a gene: 9. This CDR3 comprises 16 residues. CDR1 and CDR2 (germline): LNHDA, SQIVND (reference sequence). The CDR3 is CASSTRVAGITDTQYF. The CDR3 region has the DNA TGTGCCAGTAGTACCCGGGTAGCGGGGATAACAGATACGCAGTATTTT.

This rearrangement joins TRBV7-8 to TRBJ2-1; 10 nucleotides line up with TRBD2. The CDR3 totals 16 residues. J lost 9 bases, V lost 1 base, and 9 bases had no gene match. CDR1 and CDR2 (germline): SGHVS, FQNEAQ. CDR3 sequence reads: CASSLEWSGGAIEQFF. CDR3 nucleotides: TGTGCCAGCAGCTTAGAGTGGAGCGGGGGGGCCATTGAGCAGTTCTTC.

The chain employs TRBV25-1 and TRBJ2-7, with TRBD1 matching over 10 bases. CDR3 length equals 17 residues. The germline CDR1 and CDR2 sequences are MGHDK and SYGVNS. Trimming at V came to 4 bases and at J to 3 bases, leaving 12 bases not matched to a gene. CDR3 DNA: TGTGCCAGCAGTGCCCAAACTCCGGGACAGGGGTTCTACGAGCAGTACTTC. Translation gives CASSAQTPGQGFYEQYF.

This clone was counted between two and nine times. The chain employs TRBV2 and TRBJ1-1; D is unresolved. Trimming shortened V by 5 bases and J by 1 base, and 5 bases separated the two germline ends. Germline CDR1 SNHLY, CDR2 FYNNEI. The CDR3 has 12 amino acids. Here the CDR3 reads CASSPSNTEAFF. The DNA for the CDR3 is TGTGCCAGCAGTCCTTCGAACACTGAAGCTTTCTTT.